This T cell receptor (beta chain) was captured in a study of blood T cell repertoires in COVID-19. In the study overall: COVID-19 samples from acute and convalescent phases originated in the United States, Italy and Spain.

CDR3 length: 15 amino acids. Trimming cost V 3 bases and J 4 bases, with 13 bases left between them. Germline V lookup: CDR1 LNHDA, CDR2 SQIVND (reference sequence). Repertoires were generated with immunoSEQ multiplex PCR, while TCRdb's copy carries only in-frame clones and drops some. The sample includes roughly 670,000 clones, approximately 90% of them seen just once. This receptor was obtained from a woman under 30 with acute or convalescent COVID-19. The J gene is TRBJ1-5, the V gene TRBV19, with a possible D match to TRBD1 (6 bases). Sequenced sample: peripheral blood. CDR3 nucleotide sequence: TGTGCCAGTAGTATCCAGGGGTTCGGTAATCAGCCCCAGCATTTT. Translation: CASSIQGFGNQPQHF.